This T cell receptor (beta chain) was recorded in a study of cytomegalovirus exposure and HLA in healthy donors. Findings and caveats of the study: Researchers reported from a later analysis that most CMV-associated TCR beta chains appeared HLA-restricted. In a later analysis, TCR association rates varied by HLA locus: DRB1 most, HLA-C fewest.

The PCR used 60 Vbeta and 13 Jbeta primers. The table came from immunoSEQ multiplex PCR; TCRdb's copy has only in-frame clones and leaves some out. The sample contains under 100,000 clones, around three quarters of which appear only once. The V segment lost 3 bases and the J segment 2 bases; nucleotides outside the gene matches: 4. This CDR3 contains 14 residues. The germline CDR1 and CDR2 sequences are SGHRS and YFSETQ. Regarding this clone: Its antigen is currently unknown.

Sequenced: PBMCs. The sequence came from a human donor in good health. The J gene is TRBJ2-7, the V gene TRBV5-1, with 8 nucleotides matching TRBD1. The CDR3 is CASSSGTGTYEQYF. The CDR3, as DNA: TGCGCCAGCAGCTCCGGGACAGGTACCTACGAGCAGTACTTC.